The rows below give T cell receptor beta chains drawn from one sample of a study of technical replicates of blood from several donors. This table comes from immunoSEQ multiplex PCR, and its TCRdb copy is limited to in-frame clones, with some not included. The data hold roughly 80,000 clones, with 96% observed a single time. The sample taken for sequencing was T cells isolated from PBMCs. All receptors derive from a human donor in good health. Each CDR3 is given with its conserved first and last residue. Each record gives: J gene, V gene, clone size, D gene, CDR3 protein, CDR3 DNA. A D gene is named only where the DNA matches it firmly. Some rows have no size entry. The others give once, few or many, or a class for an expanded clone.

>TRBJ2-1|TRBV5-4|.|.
CASSRETLPNEQFF
TGTGCCAGCAGCCGAGAAACCCTCCCCAATGAGCAGTTCTTC
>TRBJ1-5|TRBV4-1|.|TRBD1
CASSQEDRDNQPQHF
TGCGCCAGCAGCCAAGAAGACAGGGACAATCAGCCCCAGCATTTT
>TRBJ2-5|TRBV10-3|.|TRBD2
CAISTTSGRHQETQYF
TGTGCCATCAGTACGACTAGCGGGAGGCATCAAGAGACCCAGTACTTC
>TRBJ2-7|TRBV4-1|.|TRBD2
CASSRLPGLAAYEQYF
TGCGCCAGCAGCCGACTTCCGGGACTAGCGGCCTACGAGCAGTACTTC
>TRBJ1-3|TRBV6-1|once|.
CASSGTGTGNTIYF
TGTGCCAGCAGCGGTACAGGGACTGGAAACACCATATATTTT
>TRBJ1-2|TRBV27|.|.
CASSLSSGQGYGYTF
TGTGCCAGCAGTTTATCTTCGGGGCAGGGGTATGGCTACACCTTC
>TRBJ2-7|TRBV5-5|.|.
CASSFFLSAEQYF
TGTGCCAGCAGCTTCTTTCTAAGCGCCGAGCAGTACTTC
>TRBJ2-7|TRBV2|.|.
CASSDPLSRIEQYF
TGTGCCAGCAGTGACCCTCTGAGCCGCATCGAGCAGTACTTC
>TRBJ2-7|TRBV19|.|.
CASSMGWDGSYEQYF
TGTGCCAGTAGTATGGGATGGGACGGGAGCTACGAGCAGTACTTC
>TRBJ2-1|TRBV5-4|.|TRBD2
CASSLPQRGGAYNEQFF
TGTGCCAGCAGCTTGCCCCAGCGGGGAGGGGCGTACAATGAGCAGTTCTTC
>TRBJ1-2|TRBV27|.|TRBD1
CASSSGQANYGYTF
TGTGCCAGCAGTTCGGGACAGGCTAACTATGGCTACACCTTC
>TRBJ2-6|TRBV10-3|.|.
CAIGSPSGANVLTF
TGTGCCATCGGTAGTCCCTCTGGGGCCAACGTCCTGACTTTC
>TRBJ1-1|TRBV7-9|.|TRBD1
CASSGQGADTEAFF
TGTGCCAGCAGCGGTCAGGGGGCTGACACTGAAGCTTTCTTT
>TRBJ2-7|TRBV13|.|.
CASSFRVSYEQYF
TGTGCCAGCAGCTTCCGGGTTTCCTACGAGCAGTACTTC
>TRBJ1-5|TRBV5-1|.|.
CASSLVPANPNQPQHF
TGCGCCAGCAGCTTGGTTCCCGCGAACCCTAATCAGCCCCAGCATTTT
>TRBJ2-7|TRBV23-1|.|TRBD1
CASSFTGGGYEQYF
TGCGCCAGCAGCTTCACAGGGGGCGGGTACGAGCAGTACTTC
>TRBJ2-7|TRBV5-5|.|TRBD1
CASSFDATGVYEQYF
TGTGCCAGCAGCTTCGATGCGACAGGGGTCTACGAGCAGTACTTC
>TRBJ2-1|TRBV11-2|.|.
CASSSQGGSSYNEQFF
TGTGCCAGCAGCTCTCAGGGGGGCTCCTCCTACAATGAGCAGTTCTTC
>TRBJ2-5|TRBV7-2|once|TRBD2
CASSRLSGIRETQYF
TGTGCCAGCAGCCGACTTAGCGGGATCCGGGAGACCCAGTACTTC
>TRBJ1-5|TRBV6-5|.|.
CASSYRVSNQPQHF
TGTGCCAGCAGTTACCGGGTGAGCAATCAGCCCCAGCATTTT
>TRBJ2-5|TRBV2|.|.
CASSEPGKKTETQYF
TGTGCCAGCAGTGAACCCGGGAAAAAAACGGAGACCCAGTACTTC
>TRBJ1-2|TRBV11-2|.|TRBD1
CASSLEATGSYGYTF
TGTGCCAGCAGCTTAGAAGCGACAGGGTCCTATGGCTACACCTTC
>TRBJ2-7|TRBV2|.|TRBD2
CAIALAQTYEQYF
TGTGCCATTGCACTAGCGCAGACTTACGAGCAGTACTTC
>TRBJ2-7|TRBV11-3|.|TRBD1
CASSFQGQGAYEQYF
TGTGCCAGCAGCTTCCAGGGACAGGGGGCCTACGAGCAGTACTTC
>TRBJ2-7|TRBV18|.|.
CASSPSHEQYF
TGTGCCAGCTCACCCTCCCACGAGCAGTACTTC
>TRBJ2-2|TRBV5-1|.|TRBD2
CASSLGLAGGPNTGELFF
TGCGCCAGCAGCTTGGGACTAGCGGGAGGGCCGAACACCGGGGAGCTGTTTTTT
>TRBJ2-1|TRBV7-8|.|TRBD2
CASSFSTSGRGNEQFF
TGTGCCAGCAGCTTTTCCACTAGCGGGAGAGGCAATGAGCAGTTCTTC
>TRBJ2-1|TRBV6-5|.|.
CASSRLVSYNEQFF
TGTGCCAGCAGTCGACTAGTCTCCTACAATGAGCAGTTCTTC
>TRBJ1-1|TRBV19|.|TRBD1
CASSHRTGGHTEAFF
TGTGCCAGTAGTCACCGGACAGGGGGTCACACTGAAGCTTTCTTT
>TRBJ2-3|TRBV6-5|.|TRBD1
CASSKTGAPVDTQYF
TGTGCCAGCAGTAAGACAGGGGCGCCGGTAGATACGCAGTATTTT
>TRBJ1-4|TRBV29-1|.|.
CSGMSPQWEKLFF
TGCAGCGGTATGTCGCCCCAGTGGGAAAAACTGTTTTTT
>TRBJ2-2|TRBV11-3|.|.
CASSLARVGELFF
TGTGCCAGCAGCTTAGCCCGAGTGGGGGAGCTGTTTTTT
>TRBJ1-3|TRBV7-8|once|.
CASSLTGGSGNTIYF
TGTGCCAGCAGCTTAACGGGAGGCTCTGGAAACACCATATATTTT
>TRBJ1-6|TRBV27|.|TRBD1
CASSTKTRGDNSPLHF
TGTGCCAGCAGTACAAAAACCAGGGGGGATAATTCACCCCTCCACTTT
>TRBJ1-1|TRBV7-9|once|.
CASSTAEGGTEAFF
TGTGCCAGCAGCACGGCGGAGGGGGGGACTGAAGCTTTCTTT
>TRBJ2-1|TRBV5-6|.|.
CASSNPGVSSYNEQFF
TGTGCCAGCAGCAATCCGGGGGTGAGCTCCTACAATGAGCAGTTCTTC
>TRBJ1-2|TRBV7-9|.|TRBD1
CASSFRDRDYGYTF
TGTGCCAGCAGCTTCCGGGACAGGGACTATGGCTACACCTTC
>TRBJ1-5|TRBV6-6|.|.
CASQTDTPGLQPQHF
TGTGCCAGCCAAACAGACACCCCAGGGTTACAGCCCCAGCATTTT
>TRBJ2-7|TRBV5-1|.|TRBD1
CASSLDPPGQGTYEQYF
TGCGCCAGCAGCTTGGATCCCCCGGGACAGGGCACCTACGAGCAGTACTTC
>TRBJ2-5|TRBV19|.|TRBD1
CASSMDRETQYF
TGTGCCAGTAGTATGGACAGGGAGACCCAGTACTTC
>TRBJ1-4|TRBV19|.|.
CASSYARGLFF
TGTGCCAGTAGTTACGCAAGGGGTCTGTTTTTT
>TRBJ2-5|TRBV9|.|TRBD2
CASSPRTSGVQETQYF
TGTGCCAGCAGCCCAAGGACTAGCGGGGTTCAAGAGACCCAGTACTTC
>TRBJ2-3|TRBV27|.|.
CASSPPGTDTQYF
TGTGCCAGCAGTCCCCCGGGAACAGATACGCAGTATTTT
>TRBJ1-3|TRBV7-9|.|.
CASSPGDNTIYF
TGTGCCAGCAGTCCAGGGGACAACACCATATATTTT
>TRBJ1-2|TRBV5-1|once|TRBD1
CASSLADWQGEPGYTF
TGCGCCAGCAGCTTGGCGGATTGGCAGGGGGAGCCTGGCTACACCTTC
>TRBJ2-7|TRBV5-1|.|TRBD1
CASSWDSYEQYF
TGCGCCAGCAGCTGGGACAGTTACGAGCAGTACTTC